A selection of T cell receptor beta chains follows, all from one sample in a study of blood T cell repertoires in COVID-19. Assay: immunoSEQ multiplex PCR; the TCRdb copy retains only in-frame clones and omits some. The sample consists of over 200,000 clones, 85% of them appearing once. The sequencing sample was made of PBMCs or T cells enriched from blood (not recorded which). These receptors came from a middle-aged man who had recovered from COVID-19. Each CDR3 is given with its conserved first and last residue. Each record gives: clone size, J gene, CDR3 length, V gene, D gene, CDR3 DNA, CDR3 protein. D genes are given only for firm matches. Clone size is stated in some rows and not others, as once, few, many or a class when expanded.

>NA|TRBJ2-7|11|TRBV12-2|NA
TGTGCAAGTCGCCCCCTGTACGAGCAGTACTTC
CASRPLYEQYF
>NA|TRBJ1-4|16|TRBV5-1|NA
TGCGCCAGCAGCCGACAGGCCTCTGCAACTAATGAAAAACTGTTTTTT
CASSRQASATNEKLFF
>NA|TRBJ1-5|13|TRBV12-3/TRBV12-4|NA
TGTGCCAGCAGGCCTCAGGGAAATCAGCCCCAGCATTTT
CASRPQGNQPQHF
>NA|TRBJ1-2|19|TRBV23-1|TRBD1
TGCGCCAGCAGTCAGCCTACGGGACAGCCGAAAGCTTTTAACTATGGCTACACCTTC
CASSQPTGQPKAFNYGYTF
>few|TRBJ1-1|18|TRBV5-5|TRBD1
TGTGCCAGCAGCTTATGGCCAGGGACAGGGGGACGGAACACTGAAGCTTTCTTT
CASSLWPGTGGRNTEAFF
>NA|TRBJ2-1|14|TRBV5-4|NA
TGTGCCAGCAGCTTGGTTACGGGCTACAATGAGCAGTTCTTC
CASSLVTGYNEQFF
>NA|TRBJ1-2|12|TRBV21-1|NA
TGTGCCAGCGGTTACAGGTTTCATGGCTACACCTTC
CASGYRFHGYTF
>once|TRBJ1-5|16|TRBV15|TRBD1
TGTGCCACCAGCAGAGGGGACAGGGCTGGCAATCAGCCCCAGCATTTT
CATSRGDRAGNQPQHF
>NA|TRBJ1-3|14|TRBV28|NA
TGTGCCAGCAGAACAGGGAGCCCTGGAAACACCATATATTTT
CASRTGSPGNTIYF
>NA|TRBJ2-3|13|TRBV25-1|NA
TGTGCCAGCAGTGACCAGGGTACAGATACGCAGTATTTT
CASSDQGTDTQYF
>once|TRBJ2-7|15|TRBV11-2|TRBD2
TGTGCCAGCAGCTTAGAGACTAGCCTCGCCTACGAGCAGTACTTC
CASSLETSLAYEQYF
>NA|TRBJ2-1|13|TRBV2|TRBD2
TGTGCCAGACGAAATCTAGCGGGAAATGAGCAGTTCTTC
CARRNLAGNEQFF
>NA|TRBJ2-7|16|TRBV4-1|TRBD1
TGCGCCAGCAGCCAGGATTCCGGGACAGGGGGAAACGAGCAGTACTTC
CASSQDSGTGGNEQYF
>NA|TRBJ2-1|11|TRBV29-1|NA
TGCAGCGTTGATTTACTAGTGGAGCAGTTCTTC
CSVDLLVEQFF
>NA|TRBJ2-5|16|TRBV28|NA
TGTGCCAGCAGTTCCGTGAGACACCTAGGCGGGGAGACCCAGTACTTC
CASSSVRHLGGETQYF
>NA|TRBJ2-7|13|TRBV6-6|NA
TGTGCCAGCAGCCGACCGAGTGAGGACGAGCAGTACTTC
CASSRPSEDEQYF
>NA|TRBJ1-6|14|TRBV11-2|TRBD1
TGTGCCAGCAGCCTGACAGGGGTTGGTTCACCCCTCCACTTT
CASSLTGVGSPLHF
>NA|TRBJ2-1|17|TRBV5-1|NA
TGCGCCAGCAGCTTGGCCGCCACCTTGACTATATACAATGAGCAGTTCTTC
CASSLAATLTIYNEQFF
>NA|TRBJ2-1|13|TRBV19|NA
TGTGCCAGTAGTAGGGACTGGCGGGGTGAGCAGTTCTTC
CASSRDWRGEQFF
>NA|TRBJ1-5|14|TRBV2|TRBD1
TGTGCCAGCAGGGGACAGTCGAGCAATCAGCCCCAGCATTTT
CASRGQSSNQPQHF
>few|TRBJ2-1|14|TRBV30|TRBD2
TGTGCCTGGAGTGAGGGCTGGACGGGAGGTGAGCAGTTCTTC
CAWSEGWTGGEQFF
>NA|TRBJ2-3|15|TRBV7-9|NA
TGTGCCAGCAGCTTATCTGGACTTAGCACAGATACGCAGTATTTT
CASSLSGLSTDTQYF
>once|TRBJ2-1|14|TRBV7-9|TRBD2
TGTGCCAGCAGCCCCCAGCGGGAGGGTTATGAGCAGTTCTTC
CASSPQREGYEQFF
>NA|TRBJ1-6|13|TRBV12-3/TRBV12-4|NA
TGTGCCAGCAAGGCGGGCAGTTCTTCACCCCTCCACTTT
CASKAGSSSPLHF
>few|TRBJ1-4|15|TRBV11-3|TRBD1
TGTGCCAGCAGTTCCGGACAGGGAAATAATGAAAAACTGTTTTTT
CASSSGQGNNEKLFF
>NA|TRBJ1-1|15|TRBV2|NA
TGTGCCAGCAACCCCCAGGGAAACATGAACACTGAAGCTTTCTTT
CASNPQGNMNTEAFF
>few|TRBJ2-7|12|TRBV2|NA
TGTGCCAGCAGTGACAGTTCCTACGAGCAGTACTTC
CASSDSSYEQYF
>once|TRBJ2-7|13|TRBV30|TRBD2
TGTGCCTGGAGTGGACTAGCGGGAGGCGAGCAGTACTTC
CAWSGLAGGEQYF
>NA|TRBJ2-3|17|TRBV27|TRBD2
TGTGCCAGCAGTTTAGTAGGGACTAGCGGGAGGTCGGATACGCAGTATTTT
CASSLVGTSGRSDTQYF
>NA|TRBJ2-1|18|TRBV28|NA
TGTGCCAGCAGTTTGGGGACACACTTTTCGAGCTCCTACAATGAGCAGTTCTTC
CASSLGTHFSSSYNEQFF
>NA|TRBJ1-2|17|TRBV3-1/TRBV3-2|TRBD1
TGTGCCAGCAGCCAACCCACCTGGGACAGGGACGCCTATGGCTACACCTTC
CASSQPTWDRDAYGYTF